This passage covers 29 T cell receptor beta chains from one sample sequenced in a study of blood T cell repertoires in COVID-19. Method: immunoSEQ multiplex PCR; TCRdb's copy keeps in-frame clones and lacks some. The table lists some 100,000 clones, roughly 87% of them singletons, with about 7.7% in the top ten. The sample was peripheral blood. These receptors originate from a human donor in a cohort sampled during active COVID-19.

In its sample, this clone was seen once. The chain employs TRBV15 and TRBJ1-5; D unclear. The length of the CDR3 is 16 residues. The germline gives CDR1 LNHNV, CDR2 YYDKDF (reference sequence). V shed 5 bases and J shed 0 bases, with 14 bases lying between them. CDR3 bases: TGTGCCACCAGCGGCGGAGGAGGGTATAGCAATCAGCCCCAGCATTTT. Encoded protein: CATSGGGGYSNQPQHF.

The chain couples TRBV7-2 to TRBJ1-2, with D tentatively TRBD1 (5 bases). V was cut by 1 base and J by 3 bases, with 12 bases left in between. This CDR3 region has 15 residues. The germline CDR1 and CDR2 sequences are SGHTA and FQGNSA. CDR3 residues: CASSLDPGSYYGYTF. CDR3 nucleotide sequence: TGTGCCAGCAGCTTAGACCCAGGGTCGTACTATGGCTACACCTTC.

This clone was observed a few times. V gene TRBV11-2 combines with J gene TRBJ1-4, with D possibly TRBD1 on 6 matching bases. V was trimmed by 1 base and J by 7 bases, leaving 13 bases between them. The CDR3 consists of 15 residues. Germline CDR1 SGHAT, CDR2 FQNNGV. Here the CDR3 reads CASSLVRGGIEKLFF. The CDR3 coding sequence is TGTGCCAGCAGCTTAGTCAGGGGAGGGATTGAAAAACTGTTTTTT.

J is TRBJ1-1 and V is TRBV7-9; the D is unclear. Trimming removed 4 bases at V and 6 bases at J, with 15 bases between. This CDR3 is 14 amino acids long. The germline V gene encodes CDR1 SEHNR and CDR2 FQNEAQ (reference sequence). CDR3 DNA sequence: TGTGCCAGCAGCTCAGACCCGCCGAGGGCTGAAGCTTTCTTT. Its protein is CASSSDPPRAEAFF.

CDR3 sequence (DNA): TGTGCCAGTAGTATATCTGGGGGGATCGGAGATGGCTACACCTTC. Translating it yields CASSISGGIGDGYTF. J is TRBJ1-2 and V is TRBV19, with D perhaps TRBD1 (5 bases). Germline CDR1 is LNHDA and CDR2 is SQIVND (reference sequence). The CDR3 has 15 amino acids. With 2 bases removed from V and 6 bases from J, the gap between germline ends came to 16 bases.

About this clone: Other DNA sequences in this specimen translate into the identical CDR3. In DNA, the CDR3 is TGTGCCAGCAGTCTCAGGGGGGAGACCCAGTACTTC. This gives the protein CASSLRGETQYF. The chain is built from TRBV12-3 or TRBV12-4 and TRBJ2-5; 7 nucleotides match TRBD1. The V and J ends lost 5 bases and 5 bases, in that order; junction bases with no gene match: 2. CDR3 length: 12 residues.

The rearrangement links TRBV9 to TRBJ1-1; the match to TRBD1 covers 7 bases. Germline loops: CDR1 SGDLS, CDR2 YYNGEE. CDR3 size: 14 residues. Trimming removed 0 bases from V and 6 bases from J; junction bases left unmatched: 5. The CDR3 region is CASSVAGQLSEAFF. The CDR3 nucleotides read TGTGCCAGCAGCGTAGCGGGACAGCTATCTGAAGCTTTCTTT.

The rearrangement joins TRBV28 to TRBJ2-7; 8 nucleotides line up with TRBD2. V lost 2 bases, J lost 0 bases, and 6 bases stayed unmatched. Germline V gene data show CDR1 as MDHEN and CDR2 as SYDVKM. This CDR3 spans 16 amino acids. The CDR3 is CASSLHLAGLSYEQYF. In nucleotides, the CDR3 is TGTGCCAGCAGTTTACACCTAGCGGGTCTCTCCTACGAGCAGTACTTC. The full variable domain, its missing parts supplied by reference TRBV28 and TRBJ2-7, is DVKVTQSSRYLVKRTGEKVFLECVQDMDHENMFWYRQDPGLGLRLIYFSYDVKMKEKGDIPEGYSVSREKKERFSLILESASTNQTSMYLCASSLHLAGLSYEQYFGPGTRLTVT.

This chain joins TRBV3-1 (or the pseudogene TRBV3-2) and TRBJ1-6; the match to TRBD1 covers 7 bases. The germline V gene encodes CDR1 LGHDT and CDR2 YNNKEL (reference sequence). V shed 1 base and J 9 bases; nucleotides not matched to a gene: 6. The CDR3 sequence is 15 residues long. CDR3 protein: CASSQGLGGGSPLHF. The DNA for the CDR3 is TGTGCCAGCAGCCAAGGGTTAGGGGGCGGTTCACCCCTCCACTTT.

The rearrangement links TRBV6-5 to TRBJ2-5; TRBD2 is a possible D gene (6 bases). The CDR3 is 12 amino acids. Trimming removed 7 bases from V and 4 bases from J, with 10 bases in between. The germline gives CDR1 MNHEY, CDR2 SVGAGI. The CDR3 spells CASNHGGETQYF. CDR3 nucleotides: TGTGCCAGCAATCACGGGGGAGAGACCCAGTACTTC.

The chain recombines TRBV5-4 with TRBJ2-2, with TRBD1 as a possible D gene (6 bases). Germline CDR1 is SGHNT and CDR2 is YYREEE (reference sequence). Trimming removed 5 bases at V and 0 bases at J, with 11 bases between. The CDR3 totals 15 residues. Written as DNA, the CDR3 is TGTGCCAGCAGACCCGGGACAACGAACACCGGGGAGCTGTTTTTT. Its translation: CASRPGTTNTGELFF.

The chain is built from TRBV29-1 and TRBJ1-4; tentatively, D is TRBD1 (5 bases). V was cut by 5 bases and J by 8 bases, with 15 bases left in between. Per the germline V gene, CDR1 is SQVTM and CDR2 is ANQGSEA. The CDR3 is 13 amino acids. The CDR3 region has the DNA TGCAGCGTTCAGGGAGGCGCGGGAGAAAAACTGTTTTTT. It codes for CSVQGGAGEKLFF.

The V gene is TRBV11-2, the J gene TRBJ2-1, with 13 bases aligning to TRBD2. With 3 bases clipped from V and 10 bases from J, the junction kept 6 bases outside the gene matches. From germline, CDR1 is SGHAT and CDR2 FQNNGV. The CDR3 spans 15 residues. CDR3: CASSFIGTSGIEQFF. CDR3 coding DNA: TGTGCCAGCAGCTTTATTGGGACTAGCGGGATAGAGCAGTTCTTC.

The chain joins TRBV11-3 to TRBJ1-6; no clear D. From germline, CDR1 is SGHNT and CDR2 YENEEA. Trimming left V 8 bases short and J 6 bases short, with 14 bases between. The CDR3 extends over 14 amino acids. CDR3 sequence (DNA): TGTGCCAGCGTCGGGAGCCTATTTAATTCACCCCTCCACTTT. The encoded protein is CASVGSLFNSPLHF.

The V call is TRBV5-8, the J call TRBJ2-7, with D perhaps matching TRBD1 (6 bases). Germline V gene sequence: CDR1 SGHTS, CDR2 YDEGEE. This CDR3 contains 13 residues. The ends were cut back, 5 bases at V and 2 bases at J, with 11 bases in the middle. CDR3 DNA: TGTGCCAGCAGAACCCGACAGGCCTACGAGCAGTACTTC. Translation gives CASRTRQAYEQYF.

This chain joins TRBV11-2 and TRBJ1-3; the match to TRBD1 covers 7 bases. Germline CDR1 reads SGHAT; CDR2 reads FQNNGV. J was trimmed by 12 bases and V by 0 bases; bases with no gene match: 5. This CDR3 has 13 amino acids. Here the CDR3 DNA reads TGTGCCAGCAGCTTAGATCAGGGGGGAATCATATATTTT. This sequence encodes CASSLDQGGIIYF.

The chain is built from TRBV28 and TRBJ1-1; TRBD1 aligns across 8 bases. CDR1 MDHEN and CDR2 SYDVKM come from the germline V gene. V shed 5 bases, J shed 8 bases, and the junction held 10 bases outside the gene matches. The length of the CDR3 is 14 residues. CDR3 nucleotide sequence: TGTGCCAGCAGTATCCGGACAGGGAGGAGCGAAGCTTTCTTT. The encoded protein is CASSIRTGRSEAFF.

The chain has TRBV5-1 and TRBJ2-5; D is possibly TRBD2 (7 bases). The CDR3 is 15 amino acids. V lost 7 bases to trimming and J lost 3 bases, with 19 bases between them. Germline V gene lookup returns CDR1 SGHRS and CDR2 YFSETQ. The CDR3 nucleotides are TGCGCCAGCTACCACACGGGGGGCAATGAAGAGACCCAGTACTTC. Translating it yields CASYHTGGNEETQYF.

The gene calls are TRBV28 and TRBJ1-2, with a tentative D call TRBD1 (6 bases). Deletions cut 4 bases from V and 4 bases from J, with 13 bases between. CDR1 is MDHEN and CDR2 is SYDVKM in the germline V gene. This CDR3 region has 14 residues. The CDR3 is CASSSTGSTYGYTF. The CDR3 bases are TGTGCCAGCAGTTCTACAGGGTCTACCTATGGCTACACCTTC.

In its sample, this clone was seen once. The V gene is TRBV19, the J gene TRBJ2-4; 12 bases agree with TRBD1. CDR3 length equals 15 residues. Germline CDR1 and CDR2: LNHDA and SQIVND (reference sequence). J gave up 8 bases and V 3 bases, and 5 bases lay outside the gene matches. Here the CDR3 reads CASSMGQGAIDIQYF. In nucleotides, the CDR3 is TGTGCCAGTAGTATGGGACAGGGGGCAATAGACATTCAGTACTTC. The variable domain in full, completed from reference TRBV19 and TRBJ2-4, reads DGGITQSPKYLFRKEGQNVTLSCEQNLNHDAMYWYRQDPGQGLRLIYYSQIVNDFQKGDIAEGYSVSREKKESFPLTVTSAQKNPTAFYLCASSMGQGAIDIQYFGAGTRLSVL.

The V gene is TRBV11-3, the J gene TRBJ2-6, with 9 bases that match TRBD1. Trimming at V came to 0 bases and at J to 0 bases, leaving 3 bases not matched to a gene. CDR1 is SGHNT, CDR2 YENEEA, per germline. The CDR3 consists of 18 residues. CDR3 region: CASSLDGQGNSGANVLTF. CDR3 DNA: TGTGCCAGCAGCTTAGATGGACAGGGGAACTCTGGGGCCAACGTCCTGACTTTC.

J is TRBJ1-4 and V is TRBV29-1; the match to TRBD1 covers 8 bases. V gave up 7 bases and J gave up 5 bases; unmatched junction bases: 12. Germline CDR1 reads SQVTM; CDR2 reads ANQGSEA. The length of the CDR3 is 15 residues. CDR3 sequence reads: CSANPTGGENEKLFF. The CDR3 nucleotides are TGCAGCGCAAACCCTACAGGGGGAGAGAATGAAAAACTGTTTTTT.

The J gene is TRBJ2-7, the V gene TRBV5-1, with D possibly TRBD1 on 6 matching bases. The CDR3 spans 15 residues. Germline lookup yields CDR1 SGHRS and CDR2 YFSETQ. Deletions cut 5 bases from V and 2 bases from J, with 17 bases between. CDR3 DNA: TGCGCCAGCAGATACTGGACAGAAGATCCCTACGAGCAGTACTTC. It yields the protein CASRYWTEDPYEQYF.

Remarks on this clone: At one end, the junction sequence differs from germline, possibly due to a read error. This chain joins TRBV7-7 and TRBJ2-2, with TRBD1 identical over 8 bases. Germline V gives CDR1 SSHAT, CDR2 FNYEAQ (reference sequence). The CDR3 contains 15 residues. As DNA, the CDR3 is TGTGCTAGCAGCCCCGGGACAGGGAACACCGGGGAGCTGTTTTTT. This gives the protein CASSPGTGNTGELFF.

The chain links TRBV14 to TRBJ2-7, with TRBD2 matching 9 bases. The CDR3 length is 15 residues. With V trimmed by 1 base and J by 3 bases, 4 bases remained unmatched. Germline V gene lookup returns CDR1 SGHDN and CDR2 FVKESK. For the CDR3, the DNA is TGTGCCAGCAGCCAAGGACTAGCGGCTGGCTACGAGCAGTACTTC. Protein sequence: CASSQGLAAGYEQYF.

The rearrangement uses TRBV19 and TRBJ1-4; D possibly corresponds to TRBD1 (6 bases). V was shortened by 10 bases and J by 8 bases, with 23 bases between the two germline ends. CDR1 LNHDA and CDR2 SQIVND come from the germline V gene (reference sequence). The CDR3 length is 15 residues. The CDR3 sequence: CAISGQYPPREKLFF. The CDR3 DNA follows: TGTGCCATTTCTGGACAGTACCCGCCTCGGGAAAAACTGTTTTTT.

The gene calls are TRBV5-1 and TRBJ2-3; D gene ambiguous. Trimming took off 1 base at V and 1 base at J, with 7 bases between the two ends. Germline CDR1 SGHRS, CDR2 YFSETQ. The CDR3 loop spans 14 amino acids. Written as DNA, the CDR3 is TGCGCCAGCAGCTTGAATCCTGGCACAGATACGCAGTATTTT. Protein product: CASSLNPGTDTQYF. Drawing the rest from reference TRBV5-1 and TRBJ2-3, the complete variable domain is KAGVTQTPRYLIKTRGQQVTLSCSPISGHRSVSWYQQTPGQGLQFLFEYFSETQRNKGNFPGRFSGRQFSNSRSEMNVSTLELGDSALYLCASSLNPGTDTQYFGPGTRLTVL.

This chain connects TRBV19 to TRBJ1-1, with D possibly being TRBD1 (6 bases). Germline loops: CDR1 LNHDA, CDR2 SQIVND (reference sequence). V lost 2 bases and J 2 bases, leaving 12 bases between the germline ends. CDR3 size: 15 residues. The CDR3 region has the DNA TGTGCCAGTAGTATACCTGGGGGCCGTAACACTGAAGCTTTCTTT. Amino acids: CASSIPGGRNTEAFF.

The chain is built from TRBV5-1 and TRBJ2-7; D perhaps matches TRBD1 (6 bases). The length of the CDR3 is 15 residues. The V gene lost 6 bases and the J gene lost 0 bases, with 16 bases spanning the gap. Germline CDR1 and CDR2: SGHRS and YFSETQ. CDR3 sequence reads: CASTLRGGSSYEQYF. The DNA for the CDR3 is TGCGCCAGCACTCTAAGAGGGGGAAGCTCCTACGAGCAGTACTTC.